This entry is about one TCR beta chain. Its cognate antigen is unknown. As for treatment: some 20 received Ad26.COV2.S at low or high dose, single or two shots; a few received placebo; per-sample allocation not given. Material that was analyzed had been drawn on day 63 after the first vaccine or placebo injection. Donation came from an adult in Boston who was aged 18-55 years. This entry belongs to a study of Ad26.COV2.S vaccination and SARS-CoV-2 variants. Looking at the study overall: Once or twice, 56 days apart, Ad26.COV2.S was delivered intramuscularly. General observations from the study: People who got the vaccine or the placebo had similar non-spike TCR breadth. Reports say spike-specific CD8+ and CD4+ T cell responses covered substantial breadth after vaccination.

Measured with immunoSEQ multiplex PCR; TCRdb has only the in-frame clones, and not every one. This sample has about 350,000 clones, with around 88% found just once. The specimen was peripheral blood, collected in a trial of Ad26.COV2.S vaccine versus placebo. The source is a person between 18 and 60 years old who received the Ad26.COV2.S COVID-19 vaccine or a placebo.

The DNA for the CDR3 is TGTGCCAGCCAGGGACTAGCGGGGATCCAGTACTTC. Its translation: CASQGLAGIQYF. The V and J genes are TRBV28 and TRBJ2-5, with TRBD2 matching over 13 bases. The CDR3 sequence is 12 residues long. CDR1 and CDR2 from the germline V gene are MDHEN and SYDVKM. V lost 8 bases, J lost 10 bases, and 4 bases stayed unmatched.